This T cell receptor (beta chain) derives from a study of T cells in Graves' hyperthyroidism and ophthalmopathy. RNA transcripts yielded amplified TCR beta CDR3 regions. An initial round of RT-PCR targeting the TCR CDR3 relied on the HTBI primer set. One entry per CDR3 protein results from TCRdb running MiXCR on the multiplex PCR reads. The sample records a few hundred thousand distinct CDR3 sequences, roughly 23% being singletons. Only a few counts were recorded for this clonotype. Germline CDR1 is SGHKS and CDR2 is YYEKEE (reference sequence). This CDR3 region has 14 residues. V was trimmed by 0 bases and J by 3 bases, leaving 9 bases between them. Those patients with uncontrolled infection, other autoimmune disease, pregnancy or lactation were excluded.

The sequencing sample was made of blood. The sequence was obtained from a woman in her sixties or seventies with Graves' ophthalmopathy. V usage is TRBV5-5 and J usage is TRBJ1-1, with D possibly matching TRBD1 (5 bases). The CDR3 loop reads CASSLVGGDTEAFF. The CDR3 DNA is TGTGCCAGCAGCTTGGTCGGAGGGGACACTGAAGCTTTCTTT. The full variable domain, with the rest looked up from reference TRBV5-5 and TRBJ1-1, is DAGVTQSPTHLIKTRGQQVTLRCSPISGHKSVSWYQQVLGQGPQFIFQYYEKEERGRGNFPDRFSARQFPNYSSELNVNALLLGDSALYLCASSLVGGDTEAFFGQGTRLTVV.